This T cell receptor (beta chain) is from a study of blood T cell repertoires in COVID-19. Study details: Acute and convalescent COVID-19 samples came from the United States, Italy and Spain.

The data were produced by immunoSEQ multiplex PCR, yet TCRdb's version contains in-frame clones alone and is incomplete. The table includes approximately 260,000 clones, over 85% detected once. Trimming took 4 bases from V and 2 from J; bases not matched to a gene: 4. Germline V lookup: CDR1 LGHDT, CDR2 YNNKEL (reference sequence). This CDR3 is 15 amino acids long. This TCR derives from a woman in her sixties who had recovered from COVID-19. This chain uses TRBV3-1 (or the pseudogene TRBV3-2) with TRBJ2-3; 9 bases fit TRBD2. Source material: PBMCs or T cells enriched from blood (not recorded which). The CDR3 loop is CASSPWTSDTDTQYF. CDR3 DNA sequence: TGTGCCAGCAGCCCCTGGACTAGCGACACAGATACGCAGTATTTT.